This T cell receptor beta chain comes out of a study of blood T cell repertoires in COVID-19. The wider study: Both acute and convalescent COVID-19 samples were obtained from the United States, Italy and Spain. Sources were T cells, B-cell-depleted T cells, or PBMCs; the material itself was cDNA or gDNA.

Original methodology: Estimates of nucleated cell counts were drawn from the amplification of reference gene primers. Using immunoSEQ multiplex PCR, the repertoire was profiled, and TCRdb retains in-frame clones only, with some absent. The V and J calls and clone size were taken over from that table, and D and trimming were inferred from the DNA. The table has about 280,000 clones, 89% seen once. The CDR3 is made up of 13 amino acids. V was trimmed by 3 bases and J by 3 bases, leaving 9 bases between them. Per the germline V gene, CDR1 is SEHNR and CDR2 is FQNEAQ (reference sequence). This TCR was recovered from a man over 45 with acute or convalescent COVID-19. Sequencing was performed on peripheral blood. J is TRBJ2-7 and V is TRBV7-9; maybe TRBD1 (5 bases). The CDR3 DNA sequence: TGTGCCAGCAGCTTCCAACAGGACTACGAGCAGTACTTC. Encoded protein: CASSFQQDYEQYF.